This entry describes one T cell receptor beta chain. What it binds is unknown. The V end was cut by 5 bases, the J end by 1 base, with 9 bases between. Germline loops: CDR1 MNHEY, CDR2 SMNVEV (reference sequence). This CDR3 contains 13 residues. Reverse transcribing all isolated RNA meant expressed TCRB transcripts were sequenced. TCRdb keeps only in-frame clones here, not all; method: immunoSEQ multiplex PCR. The sample lists more than 300,000 clones, around 15% seen once, with roughly 0.017% in the top ten. These data originate in a study of beta chain features in type 1 diabetes. Study summary: Across every sample, roughly 100 million sorted cells were examined in total.

Study-level points and caveats: Shorter TCRB CDR3s, moderately but significantly so, were found in Type 1 diabetes patients in all four CD4+ subsets.

This TCR was sampled from a woman aged 18-29 years in good health. The J gene is TRBJ2-7, the V gene TRBV27; weak D call: TRBD2 (5 bases). The sequenced material came from naive CD4+ T cells from blood. CDR3 DNA: TGTGCCAGCAGTCTAGGAGGATCCTACGAGCAGTACTTC. Its translation is CASSLGGSYEQYF.